Detailed here is one T cell receptor beta chain. These data come from a study of blood T cell repertoires in COVID-19. The wider study: The analysed material was cDNA or gDNA that came from T cells, B-cell-depleted T cells, or PBMCs.

Germline V lookup: CDR1 MNHNS, CDR2 SASEGT. The CDR3 contains 14 residues. V was pared by 5 bases and J by 7 bases, with 7 bases of the junction left unmatched. Per the authors' pipeline: Using reference gene primer amplification, nucleated cell counts were estimated. Assay: immunoSEQ multiplex PCR; the TCRdb copy retains only in-frame clones and omits some. The V and J calls and clone size come from that table; D and trimming were worked out from the DNA. The repertoire holds about 58,000 clones, with over 75% as singletons. Sequences were obtained from peripheral blood. This rearrangement joins TRBV6-1 to TRBJ1-5, with 8 bases lining up with TRBD1. This clonotype was obtained from a woman aged 60-75 years with active COVID-19. CDR3: CASSFGQGWQPQHF. For the CDR3, the DNA is TGTGCCAGCAGTTTCGGACAGGGATGGCAGCCCCAGCATTTT.